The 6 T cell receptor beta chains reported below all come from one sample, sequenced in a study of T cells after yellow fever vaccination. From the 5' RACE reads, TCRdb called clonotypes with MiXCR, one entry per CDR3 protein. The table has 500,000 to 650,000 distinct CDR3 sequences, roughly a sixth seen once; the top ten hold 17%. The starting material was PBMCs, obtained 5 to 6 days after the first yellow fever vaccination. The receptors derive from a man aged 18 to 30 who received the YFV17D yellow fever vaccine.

The CDR3 protein is CASSFFAYANTGELFF. CDR3 bases: TGTGCCAGCAGTTTCTTCGCGTACGCGAACACCGGGGAGCTGTTTTTT. V and J are TRBV12-3 or TRBV12-4 and TRBJ2-2; D uncertain. Trimming cost V 3 bases and J 0 bases, with 11 bases left between them. The CDR3 is 16 residues long.

DNA of the CDR3: TGTGCCTGGAGTGTATTCGACCGGACAGGGTCCACCTTC. This encodes CAWSVFDRTGSTF. The chain has TRBV30 and TRBJ1-2, with 8 nucleotides matching TRBD1. This CDR3 region has 13 residues. V dropped 0 bases and J dropped 13; count of bases not matched to a gene: 10. Germline CDR1 GTSNPN, CDR2 SVGIG (reference sequence).

For the CDR3, the DNA is TGTGCCAGCAGTTCACAGGGTACCAGCGTTGGGGAGCAGTACGTC. Amino acid sequence: CASSSQGTSVGEQYV. V and J are TRBV27 and TRBJ2-7, with D perhaps TRBD1 (6 bases). The length of the CDR3 is 15 residues. V lost 4 bases and J lost 7, with 20 bases in between. Germline CDR1 and CDR2: MNHEY and SMNVEV (reference sequence).

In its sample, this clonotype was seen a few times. The CDR3 DNA follows: TGCAGTGCCAGGTCAGTGGTGGGCAATCAGCCCCAGCATTTT. Its translation: CSARSVVGNQPQHF. The chain is built from TRBV20-1 and TRBJ1-5; no clear D. The CDR3 is 14 amino acids. Germline V gene sequence: CDR1 DFQATT, CDR2 SNEGSKA (reference sequence). V was trimmed by 6 bases and J by 2 bases, leaving 14 bases between them.

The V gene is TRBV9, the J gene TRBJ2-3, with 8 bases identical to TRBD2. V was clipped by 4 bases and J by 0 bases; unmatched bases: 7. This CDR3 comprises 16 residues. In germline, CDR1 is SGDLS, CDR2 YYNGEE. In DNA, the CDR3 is TGTGCCAGCAGCACCATGGGACTAGATAGCACAGATACGCAGTATTTT. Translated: CASSTMGLDSTDTQYF.

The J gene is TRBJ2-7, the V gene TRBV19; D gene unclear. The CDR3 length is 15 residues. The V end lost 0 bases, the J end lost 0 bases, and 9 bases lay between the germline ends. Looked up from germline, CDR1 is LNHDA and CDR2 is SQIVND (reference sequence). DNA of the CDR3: TGTGCCAGTAGTATAGATCTCGGTAGCTCCTACGAGCAGTACTTC. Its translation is CASSIDLGSSYEQYF.